This section outlines one T cell receptor (beta chain) sequence together with its context. Its antigen is unknown. This CDR3 spans 16 amino acids. CDR1 and CDR2 (germline): SGDLS, YYNGEE. With 0 bases clipped from V and 3 bases from J, the junction kept 7 bases outside the gene matches. This entry is derived from a study of cytomegalovirus exposure and HLA in healthy donors. Background on the study: Tens of millions of unique TCRs from HLA-typed donors were held in an early data release.

Notes on the study in general: An observed cluster of highly shared sequence variants was recorded as a likely sequencing artifact. For most subjects, TCR beta sequences were reported to predict HLA-A and HLA-B alleles with accuracy.

In the PCR, 60 Vbeta and 13 Jbeta primers were used. The protocol was immunoSEQ multiplex PCR, while the TCRdb copy is restricted to in-frame clones and leaves out a portion. The table lists around 99,000 clones, 73% of them singletons. The chain joins TRBV9 to TRBJ2-7, with 9 nucleotides matching TRBD2. Material: PBMCs. This receptor was identified in a man in his thirties or forties in good health and CMV-seronegative. CDR3 nucleotides: TGTGCCAGCAGCGTAGCAGGGGAGACTAGCGGCTACGAGCAGTACTTC. Translated: CASSVAGETSGYEQYF.